This TCR beta chain is from a study of B cell selection in AIRE deficiency. Sorting defined conventional CD4 T cells as CD4+CD127+. This CDR3 spans 15 amino acids. Germline V gene data show CDR1 as LNHDA and CDR2 as SQIVND (reference sequence). Germline trimming cut 5 bases from V and 5 bases from J; bases unmatched to any gene: 9. The protocol was immunoSEQ multiplex PCR, while the TCRdb copy is restricted to in-frame clones and leaves out a portion. In the table there are tens of thousands of clones, around 97% of which are singletons. The J gene is TRBJ2-5, the V gene TRBV19; TRBD1 agrees at 9 bases. This receptor was identified in a human donor with AIRE deficiency. Sequencing used conventional CD4+ T cells sorted from PBMCs. The CDR3 reads CASSPRDRVLETQYF. The CDR3 coding sequence is TGTGCCAGTAGTCCTCGGGACAGGGTTTTGGAGACCCAGTACTTC.